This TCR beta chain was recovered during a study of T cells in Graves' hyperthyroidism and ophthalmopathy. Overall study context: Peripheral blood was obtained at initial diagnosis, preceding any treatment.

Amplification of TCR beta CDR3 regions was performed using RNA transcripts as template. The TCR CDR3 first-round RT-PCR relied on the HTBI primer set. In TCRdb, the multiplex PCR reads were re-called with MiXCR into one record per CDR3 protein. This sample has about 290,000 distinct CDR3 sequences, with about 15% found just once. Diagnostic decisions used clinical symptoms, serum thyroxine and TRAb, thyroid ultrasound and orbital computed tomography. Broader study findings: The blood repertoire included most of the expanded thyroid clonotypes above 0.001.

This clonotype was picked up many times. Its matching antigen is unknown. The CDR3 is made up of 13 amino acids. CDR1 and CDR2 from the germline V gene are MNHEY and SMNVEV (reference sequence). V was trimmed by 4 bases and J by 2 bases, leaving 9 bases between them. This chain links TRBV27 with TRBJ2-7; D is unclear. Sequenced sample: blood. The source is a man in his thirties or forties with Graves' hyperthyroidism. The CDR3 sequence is CASSSPTAYEQYF. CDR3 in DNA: TGTGCCAGCAGTTCCCCGACCGCCTACGAGCAGTACTTC.